These 13 T cell receptor beta chains came from one sample sequenced in a study of T cell repertoires in cytomegalovirus infection. Their specific antigens are unknown. Using its own MiXCR run on the reads, TCRdb lists one record per CDR3 protein. The repertoire holds roughly 920,000 distinct CDR3 sequences, with around 31% as singletons. This specimen consisted of cultured CD8+ T cells from PBMCs, obtained from culture after CMV antigen stimulation. The origin of the receptors is a human donor in good health (CMV status not recorded). Some clones in this sample may be carry-over from other donors' samples.

Comment on this clonotype: Given the absence of the conserved phenylalanine or tryptophan at the CDR3 end, a read error is likely. V gene TRBV5-1 combines with J gene TRBJ2-1; D is undetermined. With 0 bases removed from V and 2 bases from J, the gap between germline ends came to 15 bases. Per the germline V gene, CDR1 is SGHRS and CDR2 is YFSETQ. The CDR3 spans 17 residues. DNA for the CDR3: TGCGCCAGCAGCTTGGATAAATTGGTGTCCCCCTACAATGAGCAGTTCTCC. It is translated as CASSLDKLVSPYNEQFS.

In the case of this clonotype: Since a much larger clone is just one base distant, this may be a read error. CDR3 in DNA: TGTGCCAGCAGCCCCCAATGGGGCACTGAAGCTTTCTTT. This codes for CASSPQWGTEAFF. The rearrangement links TRBV6-2 or TRBV6-3 to TRBJ1-1; no reliable D call. Trimming shortened V by 6 bases and J by 4 bases, and 12 bases separated the two germline ends. The CDR3 runs 13 residues. Germline assignment: CDR1 MNHEY and CDR2 SVGEGT.

In its sample, this clonotype was seen a few times. The V and J genes are TRBV27 and TRBJ2-1; a weak D match, TRBD1 (5 bases). The V and J ends lost 3 bases and 3 bases respectively, with 12 bases between them. The CDR3 spans 15 residues. Germline V gene lookup returns CDR1 MNHEY and CDR2 SMNVEV (reference sequence). The DNA for the CDR3 is TGTGCCAGCAGTTTTTCGGCAGGGATCTACAATGAGCAGTTCTTC. Translated: CASSFSAGIYNEQFF.

This chain links TRBV12-3 or TRBV12-4 with TRBJ2-7; D is possibly TRBD1 (5 bases). The ends were cut back, 6 bases at V and 6 bases at J, with 21 bases in the middle. The CDR3 spans 15 residues. The CDR3: CASSGAMGHFLEQYF. In DNA, the CDR3 is TGTGCCAGCAGCGGCGCCATGGGGCACTTTCTCGAGCAGTACTTC.

This clonotype came up many times. This sequence joins TRBV4-2 and TRBJ1-1; D gene ambiguous. The CDR3 contains 15 residues. Germline-derived CDR1 and CDR2 are LGHNA and YNFKEQ. V was clipped by 0 bases and J by 1 base, with 9 bases between them. This CDR3 reads CASSQDTVRNTEAFF. The CDR3 coding sequence is TGTGCCAGCAGCCAAGATACGGTAAGGAACACTGAAGCTTTCTTT.

This clonotype was counted only a few times. The J gene is TRBJ2-3, the V gene TRBV12-3 or TRBV12-4; 15 bases map to TRBD2. This CDR3 contains 18 residues. J lost 2 bases, V lost 6 bases, and 9 bases had no gene match. CDR3 DNA: TGTGCCAGCAGGCCCGGACTAGCGGGGGGGACGTACACAGATACGCAGTATTTT. It specifies CASRPGLAGGTYTDTQYF.

In DNA form, the CDR3 reads TGTGCCAGCAGCTTAGGGGGACAGGAGCCTAACTATGGCTACACCTTC. Translating gives CASSLGGQEPNYGYTF. The V gene is TRBV7-9, the J gene TRBJ1-2; TRBD1 matches at 8 bases. The J segment lost 0 bases and the V segment lost 1 base, leaving 4 bases of the junction unmatched. CDR1 is SEHNR and CDR2 is FQNEAQ in the germline V gene (reference sequence). The CDR3 runs 16 residues.

This clonotype was picked up a small number of times. The rearrangement uses TRBV19 and TRBJ1-1; D is perhaps TRBD1 (6 bases). This CDR3 has 16 amino acids. V lost 4 bases to trimming and J lost 1 base, with 16 bases between them. The germline CDR1 and CDR2 sequences are LNHDA and SQIVND (reference sequence). For the CDR3, the DNA is TGTGCCAGTAGTAACAGGGACTTACCCACGAACACTGAAGCTTTCTTT. It encodes CASSNRDLPTNTEAFF.

This chain joins TRBV4-1 and TRBJ2-1; D is undetermined. The germline CDR1 and CDR2 sequences are MGHRA and YSYEKL. This CDR3 is 17 amino acids long. The ends were cut back, 4 bases at V and 4 bases at J, with 20 bases in the middle. This CDR3 reads CASSPRAPEIGYNEQFF. As DNA, the CDR3 is TGCGCCAGCAGCCCCCGGGCCCCAGAGATCGGGTACAATGAGCAGTTCTTC.

Details on this clonotype: At one end, the junction sequence differs from germline, possibly due to a read error. This chain connects TRBV7-4 to TRBJ2-3; no firm D call. Germline loops: CDR1 SGHVT, CDR2 SQSDAQ. CDR3 size: 15 residues. The CDR3 bases are TGTGTCAGCAGCTTGGGCCACTCTAGCACAGATACGCAGTATTTT. Its protein is CVSSLGHSSTDTQYF.

V gene TRBV27 combines with J gene TRBJ2-1; TRBD1 matches 8 bases. This CDR3 is built from 13 residues. J lost 9 bases, V lost 1 base, and 2 bases had no gene match. Germline V gene lookup returns CDR1 MNHEY and CDR2 SMNVEV (reference sequence). The CDR3 DNA is TGTGCCAGCAGTTTATTCAGGGGGCCTGAGCAGTTCTTC. Translation: CASSLFRGPEQFF.

The chain uses TRBV4-2 and TRBJ2-2; maybe TRBD1 (6 bases). The ends were cut back, 3 bases at V and 5 bases at J, with 19 bases in the middle. In germline, CDR1 is LGHNA, CDR2 YNFKEQ. The CDR3 length is 17 residues. The CDR3 here is CASSHPEDRFETGELFF. In DNA, the CDR3 is TGTGCCAGCAGCCACCCCGAGGACAGATTTGAAACCGGGGAGCTGTTTTTT.

The V and J genes are TRBV10-3 and TRBJ2-7; D is possibly TRBD1 or TRBD2 (6 bases each). The CDR3 sequence is 14 residues long. Trimming took 2 bases from V and 4 from J, leaving 12 bases between them. Germline CDR1 reads ENHRY; CDR2 reads SYGVKD. DNA for the CDR3: TGTGCCATCAGTGAGCGTGGAGGGGGGTACGAGCAGTACGTC. Its protein is CAISERGGGYEQYV.